These 20 T cell receptor beta chains were sequenced from one sample in a study of blood T cell repertoires in COVID-19. The repertoire was sequenced with immunoSEQ multiplex PCR; TCRdb's copy has only in-frame clones and lacks some. The data hold 400,000 or so clones, with around nine tenths observed a single time. The specimen sequenced was peripheral blood. These receptors were taken from a human donor in a cohort sampled during active COVID-19.

This sequence joins TRBV29-1 and TRBJ1-2; TRBD1 aligns across 7 bases. Germline loops: CDR1 SQVTM, CDR2 ANQGSEA. The junction had 3 bases not matched to a gene; V was cut back by 7 bases and J by 7 bases. This CDR3 region has 10 residues. CDR3 protein: CSDRDSGYTF. CDR3 in DNA: TGCAGCGACCGGGACAGTGGCTACACCTTC.

Written as DNA, the CDR3 is TGTGCCAGCAGTTACTCGGTATCAGGGATAAACACCATATATTTT. Protein product: CASSYSVSGINTIYF. The chain employs TRBV6-5 and TRBJ1-3, with a weak D call TRBD1 (5 bases). The V gene's germline CDR1 is MNHEY and CDR2 SVGAGI. The CDR3 runs 15 residues. The V and J ends lost 0 bases and 6 bases respectively, with 12 bases between them.

V and J are TRBV5-6 and TRBJ1-4; TRBD1 is a possible D gene (5 bases). Trimming left V 1 base short and J 6 bases short, with 13 bases between. The CDR3 is 15 amino acids. In germline, CDR1 is SGHDT, CDR2 YYEEEE. CDR3 sequence reads: CASSLLPRDDEKLFF. The CDR3 coding sequence is TGTGCCAGCAGCTTGTTGCCCAGGGATGATGAAAAACTGTTTTTT.

A few counts support this clone. This chain links TRBV28 with TRBJ2-1; 9 positions match TRBD1. This CDR3 has 15 residues. After removal of 7 bases from V and 6 bases from J, the junction contained 10 bases not matched to a gene. CDR1 is MDHEN and CDR2 is SYDVKM in the germline V gene. This CDR3 reads CASTLYRGQGNEQFF. As DNA, the CDR3 is TGTGCCAGCACTCTCTACAGGGGGCAGGGCAATGAGCAGTTCTTC.

This clone was detected a few times. V usage is TRBV27 and J usage is TRBJ1-6; TRBD1 might be the D (6 bases). V was trimmed by 3 bases and J by 10 bases, leaving 10 bases between them. Per the germline V gene, CDR1 is MNHEY and CDR2 is SMNVEV (reference sequence). This CDR3 has 13 residues. The CDR3 spells CASSFAGASPLHF. CDR3 DNA sequence: TGTGCCAGCAGTTTCGCAGGGGCATCACCCCTCCACTTT.

The CDR3 is CASSGGTGQYF. The CDR3 DNA is TGTGCCAGCAGTGGGGGGACAGGGCAGTACTTC. The rearrangement links TRBV2 to TRBJ2-7; 8 bases line up with TRBD1. The CDR3 covers 11 residues. V trimming: 4 bases; J trimming: 9 bases; junction bases outside the gene matches: 2. Per the germline V gene, CDR1 is SNHLY and CDR2 is FYNNEI.

V and J are TRBV12-3 or TRBV12-4 and TRBJ1-1, with D possibly being TRBD1 (6 bases). Trimming took off 6 bases at V and 8 bases at J, with 10 bases between the two ends. This CDR3 is built from 11 residues. CDR3 sequence: CASSWGGEAFF. The CDR3 DNA sequence: TGTGCCAGCAGCTGGGGGGGCGAAGCTTTCTTT.

V and J are TRBV2 and TRBJ1-1, with TRBD1 as a possible D gene (5 bases). Germline CDR1 reads SNHLY; CDR2 reads FYNNEI. Trimming cost V 5 bases and J 3 bases, with 19 bases left between them. The CDR3 runs to 16 residues. The DNA for the CDR3 is TGTGCCAGCAGTCTAGGAGGGGAGGGGCGCGACACTGAAGCTTTCTTT. Residues: CASSLGGEGRDTEAFF.

The rearrangement uses TRBV7-3 and TRBJ2-1; perhaps TRBD1 as D (6 bases). V lost 4 bases and J lost 7, with 11 bases in between. CDR3 length equals 13 residues. The germline V gene encodes CDR1 SGHTA and CDR2 FQGTGA. The CDR3 nucleotides are TGTGCCAGCAGCTCGACGAGGGGGAATGAGCAGTTCTTC. As protein: CASSSTRGNEQFF.

The chain combines TRBV18 with TRBJ1-4, with TRBD1 identical over 7 bases. The CDR3 extends over 18 amino acids. Germline CDR1 and CDR2: KGHSH and LQKENI. Trimming cost V 3 bases and J 6 bases; bases outside gene matches: 16. As DNA, the CDR3 is TGTGCCAGCTCACCGGCGGCTACGACCGGGACAGTTTATGAAAAACTGTTTTTT. The encoded protein is CASSPAATTGTVYEKLFF. The full variable domain, rest sourced from reference TRBV18 and TRBJ1-4, is NAGVMQNPRHLVRRRGQEARLRCSPMKGHSHVYWYRQLPEEGLKFMVYLQKENIIDESGMPKERFSAEFPKEGPSILRIQQVVRGDSAAYFCASSPAATTGTVYEKLFFGSGTQLSVL.

The chain is built from TRBV11-2 and TRBJ1-4; D is undetermined. The germline V gene encodes CDR1 SGHAT and CDR2 FQNNGV. The ends were cut back, 4 bases at V and 6 bases at J, with 9 bases in the middle. This CDR3 region has 13 residues. The CDR3 DNA follows: TGTGCCAGCAGCTCCTCGGGGTATGAAAAACTGTTTTTT. This codes for CASSSSGYEKLFF.

The V gene is TRBV5-1, the J gene TRBJ1-5; D not resolved. There are 16 residues in the CDR3. Germline CDR1 reads SGHRS; CDR2 reads YFSETQ. Deletions cut 5 bases from V and 0 bases from J, with 15 bases between. The CDR3 region has the DNA TGCGCCAGCAGAGGAGGGTCCGGGGATAGCAATCAGCCCCAGCATTTT. It specifies CASRGGSGDSNQPQHF. The entire variable domain, with the rest obtained from reference TRBV5-1 and TRBJ1-5, is as follows: KAGVTQTPRYLIKTRGQQVTLSCSPISGHRSVSWYQQTPGQGLQFLFEYFSETQRNKGNFPGRFSGRQFSNSRSEMNVSTLELGDSALYLCASRGGSGDSNQPQHFGDGTRLSIL.

V and J are TRBV2 and TRBJ1-5; the match to TRBD1 covers 7 bases. V shed 4 bases and J 4 bases; nucleotides not matched to a gene: 4. Germline V lookup: CDR1 SNHLY, CDR2 FYNNEI. The CDR3 totals 14 residues. The DNA for the CDR3 is TGTGCCAGCAGTGCCGGGACAGCTAATCAGCCCCAGCATTTT. Its protein product is CASSAGTANQPQHF.

The chain uses TRBV10-3 and TRBJ1-5, with 9 bases identical to TRBD1. Germline CDR1 and CDR2: ENHRY and SYGVKD. J gave up 3 bases and V 4 bases, and 4 bases lay outside the gene matches. The CDR3 runs to 15 residues. In DNA, the CDR3 is TGTGCCATCAGTGGGACAGGGGCTTCCAATCAGCCCCAGCATTTT. Translated: CAISGTGASNQPQHF.

This clone occurred once. This chain uses TRBV6-5 with TRBJ1-3; D ambiguous. V lost 5 bases and J lost 0, with 11 bases in between. Germline CDR1 MNHEY, CDR2 SVGAGI. This CDR3 spans 15 amino acids. The CDR3 DNA follows: TGTGCCAGCAGTATGCAGGTTGCCTCTGGAAACACCATATATTTT. Its protein is CASSMQVASGNTIYF.

This clone was recorded a few times. The chain combines TRBV5-8 with TRBJ1-6, with D uncertain. Trimming took off 6 bases at V and 6 bases at J, with 16 bases between the two ends. CDR1 and CDR2 from the germline V gene are SGHTS and YDEGEE. The CDR3 consists of 15 residues. The CDR3 sequence is CASTPEGFSNSPLHF. The CDR3 nucleotides are TGTGCCAGCACCCCCGAGGGCTTCTCTAATTCACCCCTCCACTTT.

This sequence joins TRBV4-2 and TRBJ2-5, with TRBD2 matching 14 bases. Germline V CDR1 and CDR2: LGHNA, YNFKEQ. The CDR3 runs to 16 residues. J was trimmed by 4 bases and V by 4 bases; bases with no gene match: 5. CDR3 region: CASSPRTSGGRETQYF. The CDR3 bases are TGTGCCAGCAGCCCGAGGACTAGCGGGGGGCGAGAGACCCAGTACTTC.

The chain is built from TRBV12-3 or TRBV12-4 and TRBJ1-5, with 9 bases identical to TRBD1. The CDR3 contains 13 residues. V shed 6 bases, J shed 6 bases, and the junction held 3 bases outside the gene matches. CDR3 nucleotides: TGTGCCAGCAGGGGACAGGGTGGTCAGCCCCAGCATTTT. Its translation is CASRGQGGQPQHF.

CDR3: CASSYSGRGNIQYF. Written as DNA, the CDR3 is TGTGCCAGCAGCTATAGTGGTAGGGGAAACATTCAGTACTTC. The chain employs TRBV7-2 and TRBJ2-4; possibly TRBD1 for D (5 bases). The germline V gene has CDR1 SGHTA and CDR2 FQGNSA. The CDR3 length is 14 residues. V gave up 4 bases and J gave up 6 bases, with 13 bases separating them. The full variable domain, rest sourced from reference TRBV7-2 and TRBJ2-4, is GAGVSQSPSNKVTEKGKDVELRCDPISGHTALYWYRQSLGQGLEFLIYFQGNSAPDKSGLPSDRFSAERTGGSVSTLTIQRTQQEDSAVYLCASSYSGRGNIQYFGAGTRLSVL.

This clone was recorded once. The gene calls are TRBV10-3 and TRBJ2-5, with D possibly matching TRBD2 (5 bases). In germline, CDR1 is ENHRY, CDR2 SYGVKD. The CDR3 consists of 14 residues. Between the trimmed V and J ends, which lost 3 bases and 5 bases, there was a span of 13 bases. The CDR3 bases are TGTGCCATCAGTGACCCCTTAAGAGGGGAGACCCAGTACTTC. Residues: CAISDPLRGETQYF.